Presented here are 32 T cell receptor beta chains from one specimen sequenced in a study of T-cell memory formation after mild COVID-19 (dated by TCRdb to the early 2020s). The receptor library was made with 5' RACE. Sequenced on an Illumina NovaSeq 6000. TCRdb applied fastp at Q25 and MiXCR to the public reads, then kept only in-frame beta chains. Entries that share a CDR3 protein sequence are merged under the most common genes and DNA. Within this sample are roughly 350,000 distinct CDR3 sequences, with around 20% of them counted one time only. In total, the top ten clones hold under 15% of the sample. Sequencing was done on a sample of PBMCs or a T cell subset sorted from them (not recorded which). All receptors come from an adult woman who had mild COVID-19 (a few samples of this study predate the infection). The sample titles of this study are shuffled in the database, so cell type and time point are left out; the donor was told from shared clones.

This clonotype was observed a few times. This sequence joins TRBV7-2 and TRBJ2-5; 13 bases match TRBD2. The CDR3 length is 16 residues. With V trimmed by 1 base and J by 5 bases, 4 bases remained unmatched. The germline gives CDR1 SGHTA, CDR2 FQGNSA. Written as DNA, the CDR3 is TGTGCCAGCAGCTTAGGGGGACTAGCGGGATGGGAGACCCAGTACTTC. It is translated as CASSLGGLAGWETQYF.

The chain combines TRBV9 with TRBJ2-1, with TRBD1 matching over 7 bases. This CDR3 has 18 amino acids. CDR1 and CDR2 from the germline V gene are SGDLS and YYNGEE. Unmatched junction bases numbered 11, after V lost 0 bases and J lost 2 bases. CDR3 nucleotides: TGTGCCAGCAGCGTAGCTTCGGGACAGTCTGCGACCTACAATGAGCAGTTCTTC. This encodes CASSVASGQSATYNEQFF.

The sample holds a few counts of this clonotype. The chain joins TRBV7-2 to TRBJ2-5; tentative D call: TRBD2 (6 bases). Trimming removed 3 bases from V and 5 bases from J, with 10 bases in between. The germline V gene encodes CDR1 SGHTA and CDR2 FQGNSA. This CDR3 is 13 amino acids long. Written as DNA, the CDR3 is TGTGCCAGCAGCTTCACTAGCTATGAGACCCAGTACTTC. It codes for CASSFTSYETQYF.

The chain uses TRBV3-1 and TRBJ2-3, with D tentatively TRBD1 (5 bases). V was shortened by 1 base and J by 2 bases, with 10 bases between the two germline ends. Germline CDR1 reads LGHDT; CDR2 reads YNNKEL (reference sequence). The CDR3 runs to 15 residues. Here the CDR3 reads CASSQGTSLTDTQYF. The CDR3 DNA follows: TGTGCCAGCAGCCAAGGGACATCTCTCACAGATACGCAGTATTTT.

This clonotype has only one observation. The chain recombines TRBV27 with TRBJ2-3; D not resolved. Between the trimmed V and J ends, which lost 6 bases and 4 bases, there was a span of 14 bases. Looked up from germline, CDR1 is MNHEY and CDR2 is SMNVEV (reference sequence). The CDR3 loop spans 14 amino acids. The CDR3, as DNA: TGTGCCAGCAGCTCCAACGTGGCCCCAGATACGCAGTATTTT. Protein: CASSSNVAPDTQYF.

The chain carries TRBV5-5 and TRBJ2-1, with D possibly matching TRBD1 (5 bases). CDR1 is SGHKS and CDR2 is YYEKEE in the germline V gene (reference sequence). This CDR3 contains 15 residues. Trimming removed 0 bases at V and 7 bases at J, with 14 bases between. The DNA for the CDR3 is TGTGCCAGCAGCTTGGAGGTTTGGGGCAGTAATGAGCAGTTCTTC. Translating it yields CASSLEVWGSNEQFF.

This chain joins TRBV30 and TRBJ2-1; perhaps TRBD2 as D (6 bases). Trimming removed 0 bases from V and 8 bases from J, with 14 bases in between. CDR1 is GTSNPN, CDR2 SVGIG, per germline (reference sequence). The CDR3 covers 14 residues. In DNA, the CDR3 is TGTGCCTGGAGTGTAGGAGGAGGGGATGATGAGCAGTTCTTC. It specifies CAWSVGGGDDEQFF.

This clonotype has more than one count but fewer than ten. The chain joins TRBV4-2 to TRBJ2-7; 13 bases align to TRBD2. Per germline, CDR1 LGHNA and CDR2 YNFKEQ. V gave up 1 base and J gave up 5 bases; unmatched junction bases: 2. The CDR3 sequence is 15 residues long. The CDR3 DNA reads TGTGCCAGCAGCCAAGGCGGGACTAGCGGGGACGAGCAGTACTTC. Translation: CASSQGGTSGDEQYF.

This chain uses TRBV5-1 with TRBJ2-7; D is undetermined. V was trimmed by 0 bases and J by 6 bases, leaving 10 bases between them. The CDR3 length is 13 residues. Looked up from germline, CDR1 is SGHRS and CDR2 is YFSETQ. The CDR3 DNA reads TGCGCCAGCAGCTTGGAGCTAGGTCTCGAGCAGTACTTC. Its translation is CASSLELGLEQYF.

This clonotype has only a few counts. The genes are TRBV3-1 and TRBJ2-1; D unclear. Trimming pared 2 bases from V and 0 bases from J, leaving 8 bases between. CDR3 length: 15 amino acids. The germline V gene encodes CDR1 LGHDT and CDR2 YNNKEL (reference sequence). The chain's CDR3 is CASSQTVNSYNEQFF. As DNA, the CDR3 is TGTGCCAGCAGCCAAACAGTGAACTCCTACAATGAGCAGTTCTTC.

This clonotype was recorded many times. The chain carries TRBV4-2 and TRBJ2-3, with TRBD2 matching over 10 bases. V shed 0 bases and J 4 bases; nucleotides not matched to a gene: 1. The CDR3 has 15 amino acids. Germline V CDR1 and CDR2: LGHNA, YNFKEQ. This CDR3 reads CASSQDGLAADTQYF. CDR3 nucleotides: TGTGCCAGCAGCCAAGACGGACTAGCGGCAGATACGCAGTATTTT.

CDR3 protein: CASSPIGNQPQHF. The CDR3 DNA follows: TGTGCCAGCAGCCCCATCGGCAATCAGCCCCAGCATTTT. V usage is TRBV12-3 or TRBV12-4 and J usage is TRBJ1-5; no clear D. The CDR3 has 13 amino acids. The V and J ends lost 6 bases and 2 bases respectively, with 8 bases between them.

This rearrangement joins TRBV12-5 to TRBJ2-1; D is ambiguous. The germline V gene has CDR1 LGHNT and CDR2 FRNRAP. With 1 base removed from V and 6 bases from J, the gap between germline ends came to 13 bases. This CDR3 contains 15 residues. DNA for the CDR3: TGTGCTAGTGGTTTGGCCGTCCGAGGAACCAATGAGCAGTTCTTC. Translating it yields CASGLAVRGTNEQFF.

This chain links TRBV25-1 with TRBJ2-1; weak D call: TRBD1 (6 bases). V was clipped by 11 bases and J by 3 bases, with 14 bases between them. Germline CDR1 reads MGHDK; CDR2 reads SYGVNS. The CDR3 totals 13 residues. CDR3 in amino acids: CAATGKVYNEQFF. The CDR3 nucleotides are TGTGCCGCCACAGGGAAAGTCTACAATGAGCAGTTCTTC.

This clonotype turned up a few times. The J gene is TRBJ2-7, the V gene TRBV29-1; a possible D gene is TRBD2 (5 bases). CDR3 length: 14 amino acids. Germline lookup yields CDR1 SQVTM and CDR2 ANQGSEA. V was clipped by 3 bases and J by 5 bases, with 17 bases between them. The CDR3 protein is CSVDDGVGGHEQYF. In DNA, the CDR3 is TGCAGCGTTGATGACGGAGTCGGAGGCCACGAGCAGTACTTC.

In its sample, this clonotype was seen a few times. This sequence joins TRBV7-2 and TRBJ1-2; TRBD1 is a possible D gene (6 bases). Trimming took 5 bases from V and 2 from J, leaving 9 bases between them. Germline loops: CDR1 SGHTA, CDR2 FQGNSA. CDR3 length: 13 residues. CDR3 in amino acids: CASSHGQNYGYTF. CDR3 nucleotides: TGTGCCAGCAGCCACGGACAGAACTATGGCTACACCTTC. Supplemented by reference TRBV7-2 and TRBJ1-2, the full variable domain reads GAGVSQSPSNKVTEKGKDVELRCDPISGHTALYWYRQSLGQGLEFLIYFQGNSAPDKSGLPSDRFSAERTGGSVSTLTIQRTQQEDSAVYLCASSHGQNYGYTFGSGTRLTVV.

This clonotype came up many times. This chain joins TRBV15 and TRBJ2-5, with 10 positions matching TRBD1. Per germline, CDR1 LNHNV and CDR2 YYDKDF (reference sequence). With V trimmed by 5 bases and J by 3 bases, 9 bases remained unmatched. The CDR3 sequence is 16 residues long. This CDR3 is CATSGGLTGGEETQYF. For the CDR3, the DNA is TGTGCCACCAGCGGCGGATTGACAGGGGGCGAAGAGACCCAGTACTTC.

This rearrangement joins TRBV12-3 or TRBV12-4 to TRBJ2-3; 10 bases line up with TRBD1. V lost 5 bases to trimming and J lost 10 bases; unmatched junction nucleotides: 3. The CDR3 is 12 residues long. CDR3 residues: CASSIGTGAQYF. CDR3 nucleotides: TGTGCCAGCAGTATAGGGACAGGGGCGCAGTATTTT.

This clonotype was recorded a few times. The chain recombines TRBV29-1 with TRBJ1-1; D is unclear. Looked up from germline, CDR1 is SQVTM and CDR2 is ANQGSEA. The CDR3 is made up of 14 amino acids. Trimming removed 2 bases from V and 7 bases from J, with 17 bases in between. The CDR3 sequence is CSVEIPNGGLEAFF. Written as DNA, the CDR3 is TGCAGCGTTGAAATCCCGAACGGCGGCCTTGAAGCTTTCTTT.

The genes are TRBV12-3 or TRBV12-4 and TRBJ2-1, with 9 bases fitting TRBD2. CDR3 length: 14 residues. The V gene end was trimmed by 7 bases and the J gene end by 7 bases; junction bases not matched to a gene: 8. The CDR3 loop is CASTERGVGNEQFF. DNA for the CDR3: TGTGCCAGCACCGAGCGGGGGGTGGGGAATGAGCAGTTCTTC.

As for this clonotype: Since the CDR3 does not end with the conserved phenylalanine or tryptophan, this likely comes from a read error. The CDR3 loop is CASRRTDGGYTS. Written as DNA, the CDR3 is TGTGCCAGCAGACGCACAGATGGTGGCTACACCTCC. The chain employs TRBV6-2 or TRBV6-3 and TRBJ1-2; D ambiguous. Germline-derived CDR1 and CDR2 are MNHEY and SVGEGT. The germline V and J ends were trimmed by 6 bases and 7 bases, with 12 bases remaining between them. The CDR3 totals 12 residues.

This clonotype has just a few counts. This chain connects TRBV6-5 to TRBJ2-1; D may be TRBD1 or TRBD2 (7 bases each). The length of the CDR3 is 14 residues. The V gene's germline CDR1 is MNHEY and CDR2 SVGAGI. Trimming left V 11 bases short and J 0 bases short, with 14 bases between. CDR3 nucleotide sequence: TGTGCCGTCAGGGGGGGGAGCTCCTACAATGAGCAGTTCTTC. Its protein is CAVRGGSSYNEQFF.

The rearrangement uses TRBV18 and TRBJ1-4; no reliable D call. CDR3 length equals 13 residues. Trimming took 2 bases from V and 4 from J, leaving 5 bases between them. The V gene's germline CDR1 is KGHSH and CDR2 LQKENI. CDR3 in DNA: TGTGCCAGCTCACCAGACATTAATGAAAAACTGTTTTTT. Encoded protein: CASSPDINEKLFF.

The chain is built from TRBV4-1 and TRBJ2-1; 7 bases fit TRBD2. The CDR3 consists of 17 residues. Germline V gene lookup returns CDR1 MGHRA and CDR2 YSYEKL. Germline trimming cut 1 base from V and 7 bases from J; bases unmatched to any gene: 13. The CDR3 nucleotides read TGCGCCAGCAGCCAAGTTCGCCGCGGGGGAGTAGCGAATGAGCAGTTCTTC. Its translation: CASSQVRRGGVANEQFF.

The chain employs TRBV6-5 and TRBJ1-1, with a tentative D call TRBD1 (5 bases). V was pared by 0 bases and J by 5 bases, with 16 bases between. This CDR3 is built from 16 residues. CDR1 is MNHEY, CDR2 SVGAGI, per germline. CDR3: CASSYSIGTAFTEAFF. CDR3 in DNA: TGTGCCAGCAGTTACTCGATTGGGACCGCGTTTACTGAAGCTTTCTTT.

The CDR3 DNA reads as TGTGCCAGCAGCATGGGGACAGAGCAGTTCTTC. Its translation: CASSMGTEQFF. This rearrangement joins TRBV11-3 to TRBJ2-1; D perhaps matches TRBD1 (6 bases). The germline V and J ends were trimmed by 5 bases and 10 bases, with 9 bases remaining between them. This CDR3 is 11 amino acids long. The germline V gene has CDR1 SGHNT and CDR2 YENEEA.

This sequence joins TRBV18 and TRBJ2-5, with 11 bases identical to TRBD1. Germline V lookup: CDR1 KGHSH, CDR2 LQKENI. This CDR3 region has 16 residues. V trimming: 0 bases; J trimming: 5 bases; junction bases outside the gene matches: 5. The CDR3 nucleotides are TGTGCCAGCTCACCACCCGGGACAGGGGGTCGGGAGACCCAGTACTTC. Amino acid sequence: CASSPPGTGGRETQYF.

This chain joins TRBV9 and TRBJ1-2; D is ambiguous. The V gene's germline CDR1 is SGDLS and CDR2 YYNGEE. CDR3 length: 14 amino acids. V was pared by 0 bases and J by 4 bases, with 10 bases between. This chain's CDR3 is CASSVDEIGYGYTF. CDR3 bases: TGTGCCAGCAGCGTAGATGAGATCGGCTATGGCTACACCTTC.

The rearrangement uses TRBV7-2 and TRBJ2-3; 7 nucleotides agree with TRBD2. Germline V gene lookup returns CDR1 SGHTA and CDR2 FQGNSA. The CDR3 runs 14 residues. The CDR3, as DNA: TGTGCTTCTCAGCGGGGTGGGAGCACAGATACGCAGTATTTT. Translating gives CASQRGGSTDTQYF.

This clonotype was seen many times. The chain is built from TRBV7-9 and TRBJ2-1; perhaps D is TRBD1 or TRBD2 (8 bases each). With 2 bases removed from V and 7 bases from J, the gap between germline ends came to 27 bases. This CDR3 spans 19 amino acids. Germline CDR1 is SEHNR and CDR2 is FQNEAQ (reference sequence). The DNA for the CDR3 is TGTGCCAGCAGCTTAAGGCGTCAGGGGGCTAGCGGGTTAAGGAATGAGCAGTTCTTC. This encodes CASSLRRQGASGLRNEQFF.

The rearrangement uses TRBV27 and TRBJ1-6; 8 bases line up with TRBD1. Germline assignment: CDR1 MNHEY and CDR2 SMNVEV (reference sequence). The CDR3 is 16 residues long. Germline trimming cut 8 bases from V and 11 bases from J; bases unmatched to any gene: 17. CDR3 nucleotide sequence: TGTGCCAGCCAGTCGACAGGGGCCGTGGGTACGGCACCCCTCCACTTT. Its protein is CASQSTGAVGTAPLHF.

This clonotype was detected a few times. DNA of the CDR3: TGTGCCACCAGCAGAGATAGGGACTGGGGTTACAATGAGCAGTTCTTC. It encodes CATSRDRDWGYNEQFF. This sequence joins TRBV15 and TRBJ2-1, with D possibly TRBD2 on 6 matching bases. The CDR3 extends over 16 amino acids. Trimming left V 0 bases short and J 4 bases short, with 13 bases between. Germline V CDR1 and CDR2: LNHNV, YYDKDF (reference sequence).